The entry that follows covers one T cell receptor (beta chain) sequence. These data come from a study of blood T cell repertoires in COVID-19. Only in-frame clones appear in the TCRdb table, and some are missing; sequencing was by immunoSEQ multiplex PCR. The sample holds about 280,000 clones, 80% to 90% seen once. Germline CDR1 and CDR2: LNHDA and SQIVND (reference sequence). This CDR3 spans 15 amino acids. V shed 1 base and J 7 bases; nucleotides not matched to a gene: 5. The chain has TRBV19 and TRBJ2-2; 8 nucleotides agree with TRBD2. This sequence originates from a woman aged 25 to 39 with active or convalescent COVID-19. Sequencing used peripheral blood. CDR3 nucleotides: TGTGCCAGTAGTATAGCGGAGCTAGCGGGCGGGGAGCTGTTTTTT. Its protein product is CASSIAELAGGELFF.